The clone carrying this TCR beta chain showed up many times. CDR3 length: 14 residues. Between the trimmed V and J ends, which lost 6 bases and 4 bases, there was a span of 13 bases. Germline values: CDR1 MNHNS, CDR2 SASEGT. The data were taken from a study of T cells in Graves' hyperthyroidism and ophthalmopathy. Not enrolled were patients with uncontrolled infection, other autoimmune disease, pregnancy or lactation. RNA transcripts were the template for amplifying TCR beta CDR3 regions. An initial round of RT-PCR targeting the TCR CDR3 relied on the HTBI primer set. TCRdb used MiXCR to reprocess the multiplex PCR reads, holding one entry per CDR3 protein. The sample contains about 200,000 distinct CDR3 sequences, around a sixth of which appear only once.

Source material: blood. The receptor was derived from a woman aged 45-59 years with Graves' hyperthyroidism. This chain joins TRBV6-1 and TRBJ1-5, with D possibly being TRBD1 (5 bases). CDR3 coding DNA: TGTGCCAGCAGCTCCCTCGGGGCAAATCAGCCCCAGCATTTT. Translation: CASSSLGANQPQHF.